This T cell receptor (beta chain) was captured in a study of human T cells and chemical hapten exposure. TCRdb fed the RACE reads into MiXCR, producing one record per CDR3 protein. The sample has 110,000 or so distinct CDR3 sequences; around 35% are singletons. Regarding time point: patch test 3, about 24 weeks after DPC sensitization. Treatment specified: therapeutic diphenylcyclopropenone sensitization with weekly scalp DPC. Phlebotomy was performed prior to application of every patch test. The germline V gene encodes CDR1 MDHEN and CDR2 SYDVKM. CDR3 length equals 13 residues. Trimming left V 6 bases short and J 0 bases short, with 8 bases between. Note on this clonotype: Its antigen is unidentified.

Study results and caveats: Controls formed significantly fewer large CDR3 similarity clusters than expanded TCRs did.

This sequence originates from a man aged 40-49 years with alopecia areata. Some clones in this sample may be carry-over from other donors' samples. The rearrangement links TRBV28 to TRBJ1-1; D gene uncertain. The sample consisted of whole blood, taken in connection with sensitization to the hapten diphenylcyclopropenone (DPC). The CDR3 spells CASSRVMNTEAFF. The CDR3 coding sequence is TGTGCCAGCAGCAGAGTCATGAACACTGAAGCTTTCTTT.